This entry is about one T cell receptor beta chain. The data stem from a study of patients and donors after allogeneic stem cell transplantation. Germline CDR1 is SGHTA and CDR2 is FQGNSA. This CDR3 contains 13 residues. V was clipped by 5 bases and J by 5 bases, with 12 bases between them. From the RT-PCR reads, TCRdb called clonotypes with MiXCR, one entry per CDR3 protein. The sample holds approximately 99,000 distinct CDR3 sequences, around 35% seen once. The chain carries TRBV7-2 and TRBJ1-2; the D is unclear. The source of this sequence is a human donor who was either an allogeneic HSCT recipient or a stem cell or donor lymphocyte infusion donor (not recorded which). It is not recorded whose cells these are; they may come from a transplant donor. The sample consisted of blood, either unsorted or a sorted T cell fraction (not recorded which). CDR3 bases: TGTGCCAGCAGCCCTCTTCCCCCTTATGGCTACACCTTC. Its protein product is CASSPLPPYGYTF.